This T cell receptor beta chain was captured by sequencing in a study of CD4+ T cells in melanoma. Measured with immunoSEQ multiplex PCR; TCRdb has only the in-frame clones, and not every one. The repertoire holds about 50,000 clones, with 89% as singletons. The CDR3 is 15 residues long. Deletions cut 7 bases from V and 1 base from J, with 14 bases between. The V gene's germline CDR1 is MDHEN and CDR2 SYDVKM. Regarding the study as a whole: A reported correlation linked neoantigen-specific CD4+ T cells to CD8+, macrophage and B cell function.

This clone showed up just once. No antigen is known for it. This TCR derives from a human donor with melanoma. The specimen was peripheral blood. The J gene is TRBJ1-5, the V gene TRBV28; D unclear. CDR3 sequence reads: CASTRGSGSNQPQHF. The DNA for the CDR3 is TGTGCCAGCACCAGAGGCTCAGGCAGCAATCAGCCCCAGCATTTT.